This record looks at one TCR beta chain sequence and its context. Using immunoSEQ multiplex PCR, the repertoire was profiled, and TCRdb retains in-frame clones only, with some absent. The sample includes about 200,000 clones, around 82% of them seen just once. This record comes from a study of blood T cell repertoires in COVID-19. Germline-derived CDR1 and CDR2 are SGHRS and YFSETQ. The junction had 16 bases not matched to a gene; V was cut back by 6 bases and J by 15 bases. The CDR3 is made up of 13 amino acids. Sequencing input: PBMCs or T cells enriched from blood (not recorded which). This TCR was recovered from a middle-aged man who had recovered from COVID-19. The V call is TRBV5-1, the J call TRBJ2-3; 7 nucleotides align to TRBD2. DNA of the CDR3: TGCGCCAGCAACCTTCTCGGGGGGTCGGGGTACTATTTT. This gives the protein CASNLLGGSGYYF.